A single sample is the source of the 24 T cell receptor beta chains below, sequenced in a study of spatial heterogeneity in lung cancer. TCRdb ran MiXCR on the 5' RACE reads and lists one entry per CDR3 protein. The sample holds over 85,000 distinct CDR3 sequences, roughly a fifth seen once. As to time point: blood at routine non-recurrence follow-up after resection. This specimen was PBMCs, taken at follow-up. Receptor source: a male donor with early-stage non-small cell lung cancer.

This clonotype came up many times. V usage is TRBV2 and J usage is TRBJ1-2; D unresolved. The V and J ends lost 5 bases and 1 base respectively, with 14 bases between them. The CDR3 consists of 15 residues. The V gene's germline CDR1 is SNHLY and CDR2 FYNNEI. CDR3 DNA sequence: TGTGCCAGCAGTCCCAGGAGTGATTTTAACTATGGCTACACCTTC. As protein: CASSPRSDFNYGYTF.

In its sample, this clonotype was seen a few times. V usage is TRBV3-1 and J usage is TRBJ1-2; the D is unclear. Trimming left V 0 bases short and J 4 bases short, with 9 bases between. The CDR3 length is 14 residues. CDR1 and CDR2 from the germline V gene are LGHDT and YNNKEL (reference sequence). This CDR3 is CASSQDLNGYGYTF. For the CDR3, the DNA is TGTGCCAGCAGCCAAGATTTAAACGGCTATGGCTACACCTTC.

The V call is TRBV5-4, the J call TRBJ2-1, with unresolved D. CDR3 size: 13 residues. Germline V gene lookup returns CDR1 SGHNT and CDR2 YYREEE (reference sequence). V dropped 4 bases and J dropped 6 bases, with 11 bases sitting between them. The DNA of the CDR3 is TGTGCCAGCAGCGCAAGCCCGGGCAATGAGCAGTTCTTC. It is translated as CASSASPGNEQFF.

The chain joins TRBV10-3 to TRBJ1-2; D is undetermined. Per germline, CDR1 ENHRY and CDR2 SYGVKD. CDR3 length: 13 amino acids. V was shortened by 4 bases and J by 2 bases, with 8 bases between the two germline ends. CDR3 sequence: CAISGKENYGYTF. The CDR3 DNA follows: TGTGCCATCAGTGGAAAGGAGAACTATGGCTACACCTTC.

This clonotype is medium-sized. The V gene is TRBV6-5, the J gene TRBJ2-2; D is unclear. The CDR3 is 15 amino acids. Trimming left V 10 bases short and J 0 bases short, with 15 bases between. Germline values: CDR1 MNHEY, CDR2 SVGAGI. The CDR3 nucleotides are TGTGCCATCTCTTCCGGGCTAGCGAACACCGGGGAGCTGTTTTTT. It is translated as CAISSGLANTGELFF.

The sample holds many counts of this clonotype. The genes are TRBV6-2 or TRBV6-3 and TRBJ2-6, with D hard to call. Germline CDR1 MNHEY, CDR2 SVGEGT. The CDR3 totals 12 residues. V lost 6 bases and J lost 4, with 4 bases in between. CDR3 region: CASRGGANVLTF. DNA of the CDR3: TGTGCCAGCAGGGGAGGGGCCAACGTCCTGACTTTC.

The V and J genes are TRBV12-3 or TRBV12-4 and TRBJ1-5; tentative D call: TRBD1 (5 bases). The CDR3 loop spans 12 amino acids. The germline V and J ends were trimmed by 6 bases and 2 bases, with 5 bases remaining between them. The CDR3 is CASRQGNQPQHF. The CDR3 DNA reads TGTGCCAGCAGACAGGGCAATCAGCCCCAGCATTTT.

The gene calls are TRBV6-2 or TRBV6-3 and TRBJ2-7; D is possibly TRBD1 (5 bases). The CDR3 runs to 12 residues. Germline V lookup: CDR1 MNHEY, CDR2 SVGEGT. Trimming removed 8 bases from V and 6 bases from J, with 14 bases in between. CDR3 protein: CASGRGPAEQYV. CDR3 nucleotide sequence: TGTGCCAGCGGAAGGGGCCCCGCCGAGCAGTACGTC.

The chain joins TRBV29-1 to TRBJ1-1, with 7 bases fitting TRBD1. The CDR3 length is 13 residues. The V gene's germline CDR1 is SQVTM and CDR2 ANQGSEA. Trimming at V came to 3 bases and at J to 3 bases, leaving 4 bases not matched to a gene. The CDR3 DNA reads TGCAGCGTTGACGGGGACAGTTACACTGAAGCTTTCTTT. Translation: CSVDGDSYTEAFF.

This clonotype showed up many times. V is TRBV2 and J is TRBJ1-5; weak D call: TRBD1 (6 bases). Trimming cost V 8 bases and J 7 bases, with 21 bases left between them. CDR1 is SNHLY, CDR2 FYNNEI, per germline. CDR3 size: 15 residues. CDR3 amino acids: CASGVEGGAGQPQHF. The CDR3 nucleotides read TGTGCCAGCGGAGTGGAAGGGGGGGCGGGACAGCCCCAGCATTTT. The full variable domain, with the rest looked up from reference TRBV2 and TRBJ1-5, is EPEVTQTPSHQVTQMGQEVILRCVPISNHLYFYWYRQILGQKVEFLVSFYNNEISEKSEIFDDQFSVERPDGSNFTLKIRSTKLEDSAMYFCASGVEGGAGQPQHFGDGTRLSIL.

V usage is TRBV20-1 and J usage is TRBJ1-1, with TRBD1 as a possible D gene (5 bases). Trimming left V 2 bases short and J 4 bases short, with 14 bases between. Germline CDR1 and CDR2: DFQATT and SNEGSKA (reference sequence). The CDR3 runs to 14 residues. CDR3 in amino acids: CSARIRGFTTEAFF. CDR3 DNA: TGCAGTGCTAGAATTCGGGGCTTCACCACTGAAGCTTTCTTT.

The table lists this clonotype with a few counts. The chain links TRBV7-2 to TRBJ2-3; D is unclear. Deletions cut 5 bases from V and 7 bases from J, with 13 bases between. From germline, CDR1 is SGHTA and CDR2 FQGNSA. The CDR3 sequence is 13 residues long. The CDR3 DNA follows: TGTGCCAGCAGCCCGGTGCGGAGAAATACGCAGTATTTT. Protein product: CASSPVRRNTQYF.

The sample holds a few counts of this clonotype. The V and J genes are TRBV5-1 and TRBJ1-3, with D uncertain. V dropped 3 bases and J dropped 0 bases, with 10 bases sitting between them. The CDR3 is made up of 15 amino acids. The germline V gene encodes CDR1 SGHRS and CDR2 YFSETQ. Here the CDR3 DNA reads TGCGCCAGCAGCTACGGTTTAGACTCTGGAAACACCATATATTTT. Residues: CASSYGLDSGNTIYF.

The V gene is TRBV4-3, the J gene TRBJ2-2, with D perhaps matching TRBD2 (5 bases). The V gene lost 0 bases and the J gene lost 7 bases, with 9 bases spanning the gap. The CDR3 loop spans 14 amino acids. Per germline, CDR1 LGHNA and CDR2 YSLEER. CDR3 DNA: TGCGCCAGCAGCCAAGACGGAGGCTACGGGGAGCTGTTTTTT. Its protein product is CASSQDGGYGELFF.

The chain combines TRBV9 with TRBJ2-5; 7 bases are a match to TRBD2. CDR1 and CDR2 (germline): SGDLS, YYNGEE. V was pared by 2 bases and J by 4 bases, with 8 bases of the junction left unmatched. The CDR3 consists of 15 residues. CDR3 in DNA: TGTGCCAGCAGCGTGAGCGGGAATTGGGCAGAGACCCAGTACTTC. Protein product: CASSVSGNWAETQYF.

The chain links TRBV6-1 to TRBJ1-2; weak D call: TRBD1 (5 bases). Germline CDR1 and CDR2: MNHNS and SASEGT. V dropped 7 bases and J dropped 7 bases, with 10 bases sitting between them. This CDR3 contains 11 residues. The CDR3 loop is CASNAGSGYTF. The CDR3 bases are TGTGCCAGCAACGCAGGGAGTGGCTACACCTTC.

There are many counts of this clonotype. This chain links TRBV11-2 with TRBJ2-5; D may be TRBD1 (5 bases). Deletions cut 5 bases from V and 2 bases from J, with 15 bases between. CDR1 is SGHAT and CDR2 is FQNNGV in the germline V gene. CDR3 size: 15 residues. CDR3 region: CASSLFAGQQETQYF. For the CDR3, the DNA is TGTGCCAGCAGCCTCTTCGCAGGACAACAAGAGACCCAGTACTTC.

The sample holds many counts of this clonotype. The rearrangement uses TRBV7-2 and TRBJ2-1; possible D gene TRBD1, 5 bases. Trimming took off 1 base at V and 4 bases at J, with 11 bases between the two ends. CDR1 SGHTA and CDR2 FQGNSA come from the germline V gene. There are 15 residues in the CDR3. Here the CDR3 reads CASSLDGREYNEQFF. The CDR3, as DNA: TGTGCCAGCAGCTTAGACGGCAGGGAATACAATGAGCAGTTCTTC. Based on the CDR3 plus reference TRBV7-2 and TRBJ2-1, the full variable domain is GAGVSQSPSNKVTEKGKDVELRCDPISGHTALYWYRQSLGQGLEFLIYFQGNSAPDKSGLPSDRFSAERTGGSVSTLTIQRTQQEDSAVYLCASSLDGREYNEQFFGPGTRLTVL.

The rearrangement links TRBV20-1 to TRBJ2-5; 12 bases are a match to TRBD2. The germline V gene has CDR1 DFQATT and CDR2 SNEGSKA (reference sequence). V trimming: 6 bases; J trimming: 4 bases; junction bases outside the gene matches: 6. The CDR3 runs 14 residues. The CDR3 protein is CSARTSGVTETQYF. CDR3 bases: TGCAGTGCCAGGACTAGCGGGGTTACAGAGACCCAGTACTTC.

This clonotype was picked up a small number of times. The rearrangement uses TRBV9 and TRBJ2-1; D is possibly TRBD2 (6 bases). CDR1 is SGDLS, CDR2 YYNGEE, per germline. V shed 0 bases and J shed 5 bases, with 12 bases lying between them. This CDR3 region has 15 residues. The CDR3 DNA follows: TGTGCCAGCAGCGTAGAAGCAGGGAGGAACAATGAGCAGTTCTTC. Translating gives CASSVEAGRNNEQFF. Based on the CDR3 plus reference TRBV9 and TRBJ2-1, the full variable domain is DSGVTQTPKHLITATGQRVTLRCSPRSGDLSVYWYQQSLDQGLQFLIQYYNGEERAKGNILERFSAQQFPDLHSELNLSSLELGDSALYFCASSVEAGRNNEQFFGPGTRLTVL.

This clonotype occurred many times. V is TRBV9 and J is TRBJ1-5; D is unresolved. CDR1 is SGDLS and CDR2 is YYNGEE in the germline V gene. The CDR3 length is 15 residues. Deletions cut 7 bases from V and 2 bases from J, with 16 bases between. This CDR3 reads CASPVEGPGNQPQHF. The CDR3 DNA sequence: TGTGCCAGCCCCGTTGAGGGCCCGGGCAATCAGCCCCAGCATTTT.

The chain has TRBV4-1 and TRBJ2-7; the D gene could be TRBD1 or TRBD2 (5 bases each). Trimming took 4 bases from V and 6 from J, leaving 25 bases between them. Germline lookup yields CDR1 MGHRA and CDR2 YSYEKL. This CDR3 contains 17 residues. The CDR3 region is CASSPYFEGNGLPEQYF. The CDR3 nucleotides read TGCGCCAGCAGCCCTTATTTCGAGGGGAACGGCCTACCCGAGCAGTACTTC.

This clonotype has more than one count but fewer than ten. This chain links TRBV4-3 with TRBJ1-6; unclear D gene. Germline CDR1 and CDR2: LGHNA and YSLEER. CDR3 length: 15 residues. V lost 0 bases, J lost 9 bases, and 12 bases lay in between. The chain's CDR3 is CASSQDRANGSPLHF. The CDR3 DNA follows: TGCGCCAGCAGCCAAGATCGCGCGAATGGTTCACCCCTCCACTTT.

The rearrangement links TRBV12-3 or TRBV12-4 to TRBJ1-5, with 9 nucleotides matching TRBD1. Trimming removed 11 bases from V and 3 bases from J; junction bases left unmatched: 8. The CDR3 has 14 residues. The chain's CDR3 is CAPRRDRDNQPQHF. The CDR3 DNA follows: TGTGCCCCCCGTAGGGACAGGGACAATCAGCCCCAGCATTTT.